This T cell receptor (beta chain) was found in a study of cytomegalovirus exposure and HLA in healthy donors. The CDR3 has 17 amino acids. The V gene lost 1 base and the J gene lost 4 bases, with 15 bases spanning the gap. Germline CDR1 and CDR2: SGHDT and YYEEEE. The PCR used 60 Vbeta and 13 Jbeta primers. Sequencing used immunoSEQ multiplex PCR; TCRdb keeps in-frame clones, though not all of them. Of some 180,000 clones listed, over 75% are singletons. The sequence was obtained from a woman under 40 in good health and CMV-seronegative. The chain carries TRBV5-6 and TRBJ2-6; maybe TRBD2 (6 bases). The sequenced sample was PBMCs. The CDR3 DNA reads as TGTGCCAGCAGCTTGTTGGCGGGGACGGGAGGGGCCAACGTCCTGACTTTC. Protein product: CASSLLAGTGGANVLTF.